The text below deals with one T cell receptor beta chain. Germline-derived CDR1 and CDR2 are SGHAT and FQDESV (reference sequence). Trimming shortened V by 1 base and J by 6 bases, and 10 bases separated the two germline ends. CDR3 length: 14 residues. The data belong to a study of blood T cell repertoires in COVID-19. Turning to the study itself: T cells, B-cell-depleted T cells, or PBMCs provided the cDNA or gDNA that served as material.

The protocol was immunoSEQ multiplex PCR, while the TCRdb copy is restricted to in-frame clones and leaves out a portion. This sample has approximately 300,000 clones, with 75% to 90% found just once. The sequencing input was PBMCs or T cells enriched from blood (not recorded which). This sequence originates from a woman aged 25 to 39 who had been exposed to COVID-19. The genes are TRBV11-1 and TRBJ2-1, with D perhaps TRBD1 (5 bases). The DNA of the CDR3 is TGTGCCAGCAGCTTAGGGCAGGGCGCCAATGAGCAGTTCTTC. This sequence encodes CASSLGQGANEQFF.